This passage covers 24 T cell receptor beta chains from one sample sequenced in a study of CD8 T cells in Susac syndrome. For TEMRA sorting, memory subsets were defined by staining for CD27 and CD45RA. With random hexamers, 0.5 to 1 ug RNA was reverse transcribed. Each CDR3 protein is one row after TCRdb ran MiXCR on the immunoSEQ multiplex PCR reads. The data hold 2,000 or so distinct CDR3 sequences, with 69% observed a single time. The sample was CD8+ TEMRA cells from PBMCs. Stated subset: FACS-sorted terminally differentiated effector memory CD8+ T cells re-expressing CD45RA (CD8+ TEMRA). These receptors all come from a human donor with Susac syndrome.

The rearrangement uses TRBV28 and TRBJ2-3, with D hard to call. Germline CDR1 reads MDHEN; CDR2 reads SYDVKM. There are 16 residues in the CDR3. V was cut by 2 bases and J by 2 bases, with 14 bases left in between. The CDR3 DNA reads as TGTGCCAGCAGTTTAGAACAACTTGGGGACACAGATACGCAGTATTTT. Amino acids: CASSLEQLGDTDTQYF. The full variable domain, rest sourced from reference TRBV28 and TRBJ2-3, is DVKVTQSSRYLVKRTGEKVFLECVQDMDHENMFWYRQDPGLGLRLIYFSYDVKMKEKGDIPEGYSVSREKKERFSLILESASTNQTSMYLCASSLEQLGDTDTQYFGPGTRLTVL.

The table lists this clonotype with a few counts. This chain uses TRBV9 with TRBJ2-2, with TRBD1 matching 10 bases. The germline CDR1 and CDR2 sequences are SGDLS and YYNGEE. Unmatched junction bases numbered 12, after V lost 3 bases and J lost 1 base. The length of the CDR3 is 19 residues. The CDR3 region is CASSAGFIRDRGNTGELFF. CDR3 bases: TGTGCCAGCAGCGCAGGATTTATTCGGGACAGGGGGAACACCGGGGAGCTGTTTTTT.

The chain couples TRBV28 to TRBJ1-2; TRBD1 might be the D (5 bases). The CDR3 loop spans 15 amino acids. Germline-derived CDR1 and CDR2 are MDHEN and SYDVKM. Trimming cost V 8 bases and J 8 bases, with 24 bases left between them. This CDR3 reads CASVLLTLGVGGYTF. The CDR3 DNA is TGTGCCAGCGTTTTGTTGACTTTAGGGGTGGGAGGCTACACCTTC.

V is TRBV28 and J is TRBJ2-3; weak D call: TRBD2 (6 bases). The V end was cut by 4 bases, the J end by 5 bases, with 13 bases between. The V gene's germline CDR1 is MDHEN and CDR2 SYDVKM. The CDR3 length is 14 residues. Written as DNA, the CDR3 is TGTGCCAGCAGTTCTCTAGCGTCGGGAGATACGCAGTATTTT. Protein: CASSSLASGDTQYF.

The V and J genes are TRBV7-6 and TRBJ1-1, with no clear D. The germline V and J ends were trimmed by 5 bases and 0 bases, with 10 bases remaining between them. Germline CDR1 reads SGHVS; CDR2 reads FNYEAQ. The CDR3 is 14 residues long. CDR3 region: CASSPEAVNTEAFF. In nucleotides, the CDR3 is TGTGCCAGCAGCCCGGAGGCGGTGAACACTGAAGCTTTCTTT. Variable domain in full (rest from reference TRBV7-6 and TRBJ1-1): GAGVSQSPRYKVTKRGQDVALRCDPISGHVSLYWYRQALGQGPEFLTYFNYEAQQDKSGLPNDRFSAERPEGSISTLTIQRTEQRDSAMYRCASSPEAVNTEAFFGQGTRLTVV.

The rearrangement uses TRBV4-3 and TRBJ2-6; 12 bases map to TRBD2. Looked up from germline, CDR1 is LGHNA and CDR2 is YSLEER. The CDR3 consists of 19 residues. V lost 3 bases to trimming and J lost 2 bases; unmatched junction nucleotides: 8. CDR3 DNA: TGCGCCAGCAGCCAGGAGACTAGCGGGGGTTCGCCTGGGGCCAACGTCCTGACTTTC. As protein: CASSQETSGGSPGANVLTF.

In DNA, the CDR3 is TGTGCCACGTTAGGACGAAGGGAGGACACGCAGTATTTT. As protein: CATLGRREDTQYF. The chain combines TRBV12-3 or TRBV12-4 with TRBJ2-3; perhaps TRBD2 as D (6 bases). V was trimmed by 10 bases and J by 9 bases, leaving 20 bases between them. The CDR3 contains 13 residues.

This rearrangement joins TRBV20-1 to TRBJ2-7; no reliable D call. The V and J ends lost 0 bases and 3 bases respectively, with 3 bases between them. Germline CDR1 reads DFQATT; CDR2 reads SNEGSKA (reference sequence). This CDR3 is 11 amino acids long. The CDR3 DNA is TGCAGTGCTAGAGATGACTACGAGCAGTACTTC. Translated: CSARDDYEQYF.

Note on this clonotype: The junction departs from the called germline gene at one end, perhaps through a read error. The chain links TRBV2 to TRBJ2-2; a weak D match, TRBD2 (5 bases). The germline V gene has CDR1 SNHLY and CDR2 FYNNEI. The CDR3 length is 15 residues. The CDR3 spells CASSEGRIAPSEVFF. In DNA form, the CDR3 reads TGTGCCAGCAGTGAGGGCCGAATAGCACCTTCGGAGGTGTTTTTT.

The chain carries TRBV27 and TRBJ1-5; D is possibly TRBD1 (5 bases). The CDR3 contains 14 residues. V was clipped by 5 bases and J by 0 bases, with 8 bases between them. The germline CDR1 and CDR2 sequences are MNHEY and SMNVEV (reference sequence). The CDR3 is CASSRDVSNQPQHF. The DNA of the CDR3 is TGTGCCAGCAGTCGGGACGTTAGCAATCAGCCCCAGCATTTT.

The V call is TRBV7-3, the J call TRBJ2-1, with TRBD2 as a possible D gene (5 bases). The V end lost 5 bases, the J end lost 3 bases, and 17 bases lay between the germline ends. The CDR3 loop spans 16 amino acids. CDR1 is SGHTA and CDR2 is FQGTGA in the germline V gene. In nucleotides, the CDR3 is TGTGCCAGCAGCCCAACCAGCGGAACCAACTACAATGAGCAGTTCTTC. It specifies CASSPTSGTNYNEQFF. The whole variable domain, remainder taken from reference TRBV7-3 and TRBJ2-1, is GAGVSQTPSNKVTEKGKYVELRCDPISGHTALYWYRQSLGQGPEFLIYFQGTGAADDSGLPNDRFFAVRPEGSVSTLKIQRTERGDSAVYLCASSPTSGTNYNEQFFGPGTRLTVL.

The V call is TRBV6-4, the J call TRBJ2-3; 11 positions match TRBD2. The V and J ends lost 0 bases and 4 bases, in that order; junction bases with no gene match: 0. CDR3 size: 15 residues. Germline V gives CDR1 MRHNA, CDR2 SNTAGT. CDR3 DNA sequence: TGTGCCAGCAGTGACTCTAGCGGGAGGGCAGATACGCAGTATTTT. Translating it yields CASSDSSGRADTQYF.

This clonotype was observed a few times. J is TRBJ2-7 and V is TRBV7-3, with D possibly matching TRBD2 (5 bases). V was trimmed by 4 bases and J by 6 bases, leaving 13 bases between them. CDR1 and CDR2 (germline): SGHTA, FQGTGA. The CDR3 covers 13 residues. CDR3 DNA: TGTGCCAGCAGCTGGACTCCCTTTCGCGAGCAGTACTTC. Translated: CASSWTPFREQYF.

The chain combines TRBV7-2 with TRBJ2-3, with unresolved D. This CDR3 spans 15 amino acids. V lost 3 bases to trimming and J lost 6 bases, with 16 bases between them. CDR1 and CDR2 (germline): SGHTA, FQGNSA. CDR3 amino acids: CASSLMRHPPDTQYF. CDR3 DNA: TGTGCCAGCAGCTTGATGCGGCACCCCCCGGATACGCAGTATTTT.

This clonotype was detected only once. The rearrangement joins TRBV25-1 to TRBJ2-2, with TRBD1 matching over 7 bases. The junction had 2 bases not matched to a gene; V was cut back by 3 bases and J by 7 bases. The CDR3 covers 13 residues. CDR1 and CDR2 from the germline V gene are MGHDK and SYGVNS. The CDR3 nucleotides read TGTGCCAGCAGTGATACAGGGGTCGGGGAGCTGTTTTTT. Its protein is CASSDTGVGELFF. The variable domain in full, with the rest retrieved from reference TRBV25-1 and TRBJ2-2, is EADIYQTPRYLVIGTGKKITLECSQTMGHDKMYWYQQDPGMELHLIHYSYGVNSTEKGDLSSESTVSRIRTEHFPLTLESARPSHTSQYLCASSDTGVGELFFGEGSRLTVL.

This clonotype counts as large. The V call is TRBV2, the J call TRBJ2-2; D gene unclear. From germline, CDR1 is SNHLY and CDR2 FYNNEI. The CDR3 sequence is 15 residues long. V lost 3 bases to trimming and J lost 10 bases, with 18 bases between them. CDR3 protein: CASSEGRIAPSELFF. DNA for the CDR3: TGTGCCAGCAGTGAGGGCCGAATAGCACCTTCGGAGCTGTTTTTT.

This clonotype appeared a single time. V is TRBV2 and J is TRBJ1-2; a possible D gene is TRBD1 (5 bases). CDR3 length: 13 amino acids. Germline values: CDR1 SNHLY, CDR2 FYNNEI. V was clipped by 7 bases and J by 0 bases, with 9 bases between them. The CDR3 loop reads CASTDSSNYGYTF. The CDR3 DNA follows: TGTGCCAGCACCGACAGTTCTAACTATGGCTACACCTTC.

The rearrangement links TRBV20-1 to TRBJ2-7; 7 bases align to TRBD1. CDR1 and CDR2 (germline): DFQATT, SNEGSKA (reference sequence). The V segment lost 5 bases and the J segment 4 bases; nucleotides outside the gene matches: 11. The CDR3 is made up of 14 amino acids. CDR3 protein: CSAFTRDRPYEQYF. The CDR3 DNA is TGCAGTGCTTTTACCCGGGACAGACCTTACGAGCAGTACTTC.

This sequence joins TRBV6-6 and TRBJ1-5; D may be TRBD1 (5 bases). The CDR3 runs to 12 residues. Germline V gene lookup returns CDR1 MNHNY and CDR2 SVGAGI (reference sequence). Trimming stripped 9 bases from V and 0 bases from J, with 6 bases between. CDR3 sequence (DNA): TGTGCCAGGGGGGTTAGCAATCAGCCCCAGCATTTT. Protein: CARGVSNQPQHF.

This clonotype was seen a single time. V and J are TRBV9 and TRBJ1-6; D possibly corresponds to TRBD1 (6 bases). Germline CDR1 reads SGDLS; CDR2 reads YYNGEE. V lost 3 bases, J lost 8 bases, and 21 bases lay in between. The CDR3 length is 17 residues. Here the CDR3 DNA reads TGTGCCAGCAGCGCGCCCGGACAGCCAGCTCGGGATTCACCCCTCCACTTT. This codes for CASSAPGQPARDSPLHF.

V gene TRBV19 combines with J gene TRBJ1-5; D gene unclear. Looked up from germline, CDR1 is LNHDA and CDR2 is SQIVND (reference sequence). This CDR3 contains 15 residues. Trimming pared 3 bases from V and 2 bases from J, leaving 11 bases between. The CDR3 loop reads CASSILLGGNQPQHF. DNA of the CDR3: TGTGCCAGTAGTATTCTCCTAGGCGGCAATCAGCCCCAGCATTTT.

Of note for this clonotype: The junction does not match germline at one end; this may be a read error. The chain employs TRBV28 and TRBJ2-7, with D unclear. Germline V lookup: CDR1 MDHEN, CDR2 SYDVKM. The CDR3 sequence is 11 residues long. The CDR3 loop is CASSCSHEHYF. The DNA for the CDR3 is TGTGCCAGCAGTTGCTCCCACGAGCACTACTTC.

A note on this clonotype: The junction and the germline gene differ at one end; a read error may be behind it. V gene TRBV15 combines with J gene TRBJ2-2; 9 positions match TRBD2. Germline assignment: CDR1 LNHNV and CDR2 YYDKDF (reference sequence). CDR3 length: 21 amino acids. CDR3 protein: CAPSRERDGSGGGAQTGELFF. In DNA form, the CDR3 reads TGTGCCCCCAGCAGAGAACGGGATGGGAGTGGCGGGGGGGCACAGACCGGGGAGCTGTTTTTT.

This clonotype was detected only a few times. The CDR3 bases are TGTGCCAGCAATAGCGGAGATACGCAGTATTTT. Its translation: CASNSGDTQYF. This chain links TRBV28 with TRBJ2-3; tentative D call: TRBD2 (6 bases). The CDR3 sequence is 11 residues long. V lost 7 bases, J lost 5 bases, and 7 bases lay in between. Germline values: CDR1 MDHEN, CDR2 SYDVKM.